This is a list of T cell receptor beta chains from one sample in a study of T cell responses to AZD1222 COVID-19 vaccine. TCRdb's copy holds only in-frame clones and misses some; the assay was immunoSEQ multiplex PCR. The sample holds 110,000 or so clones; 75% to 90% are singletons and the top ten take 4% to 6%. This material consisted of peripheral blood, taken on day 0 of AZD1222 vaccination. These TCRs come from an adult in good health. Each CDR3 is given with its conserved first and last residue. Each record gives: CDR3 protein, CDR3 DNA, clone size, D gene, V gene, J gene. A D gene is named only where the DNA matches it firmly. Size is omitted from some rows. Given values are once, few, many or a class for expanded clones.

CASSLAERGRGLYQPQHF,TGTGCCAGCAGCTTAGCCGAGCGGGGCAGGGGGTTATATCAGCCCCAGCATTTT,few,TRBD1,TRBV7-8,TRBJ1-5
CASSVAPSVQIKSPYEQYF,TGTGCCAGCAGTGTGGCGCCCTCAGTCCAGATCAAATCCCCCTACGAGCAGTACTTC,-,-,TRBV6-4,TRBJ2-7
CASSVPGHNEQFF,TGTGCCAGCAGCGTCCCCGGCCACAATGAGCAGTTCTTC,-,-,TRBV9,TRBJ2-1
CASSPSTGTYEQYF,TGTGCCAGCAGCCCCTCGACTGGAACCTACGAGCAGTACTTC,-,-,TRBV7-2,TRBJ2-7
CASSADRVAEAFF,TGTGCCAGCAGCGCCGACAGGGTGGCTGAAGCTTTCTTT,-,TRBD1,TRBV7-2,TRBJ1-1
CASSQHNPTGSSSNQPQHF,TGTGCCAGCAGCCAACATAACCCGACAGGGAGTAGTAGCAATCAGCCCCAGCATTTT,-,TRBD1,TRBV3-1/TRBV3-2,TRBJ1-5
CASSLVAEQYF,TGTGCCAGCAGCTTAGTGGCCGAGCAGTACTTC,-,-,TRBV7-8,TRBJ2-7
CARSPGQGVYEQYF,TGTGCCCGGTCACCCGGGCAGGGGGTCTACGAGCAGTACTTC,-,TRBD1,TRBV30,TRBJ2-7
CAWSVSSGGYYEQYF,TGTGCCTGGAGTGTCTCGAGCGGGGGTTACTACGAGCAGTACTTC,-,TRBD2,TRBV30,TRBJ2-7
CASSPQGFEQYF,TGTGCCAGCAGCCCACAGGGTTTCGAGCAGTACTTC,-,-,TRBV3-1/TRBV3-2,TRBJ2-7
CASSVLSGRGETQYF,TGTGCCAGCAGCGTACTTTCGGGAAGGGGAGAGACCCAGTACTTC,-,-,TRBV9,TRBJ2-5
CASSSPPIQETQYF,TGCGCCAGCAGCTCGCCCCCGATACAAGAGACCCAGTACTTC,-,-,TRBV5-1,TRBJ2-5
CASQASELARFF,TGTGCCAGCCAGGCGTCTGAACTGGCCAGGTTCTTC,-,-,TRBV12-3/TRBV12-4,TRBJ2-1
CATSRELGQNYGYTF,TGTGCCACCAGCAGAGAATTGGGGCAAAACTATGGCTACACCTTC,few,-,TRBV15,TRBJ1-2
CASSPRTAQETQYF,TGTGCCAGCAGCCCGAGGACGGCTCAAGAGACCCAGTACTTC,-,-,TRBV5-4,TRBJ2-5
CATSRGTRAYEQYF,TGTGCCACCAGCAGGGGGACGAGAGCTTACGAGCAGTACTTC,-,-,TRBV15,TRBJ2-7
CATSDPPGQATYEQYF,TGTGCCACCAGTGATCCCCCGGGACAGGCTACCTACGAGCAGTACTTC,-,TRBD1,TRBV24-1,TRBJ2-7
CASSRGQGAYEQYF,TGCGCCAGCAGCCGGGGACAGGGAGCCTACGAGCAGTACTTC,few,TRBD1,TRBV5-1,TRBJ2-7
CASSRSRTGVGETQYF,TGTGCCAGCTCCCGAAGTCGTACAGGGGTGGGGGAGACCCAGTACTTC,-,TRBD1,TRBV28,TRBJ2-5
CASSQERQGVYEQYF,TGTGCCAGCAGCCAAGAAAGACAGGGGGTCTACGAGCAGTACTTC,-,TRBD1,TRBV4-2,TRBJ2-7
CASQRTGSGNTIYF,TGTGCCAGTCAAAGGACAGGCTCAGGAAACACCATATATTTT,-,TRBD1,TRBV6-6,TRBJ1-3
CASSDLVAGATTTGPYTDTQYF,TGTGCCAGCAGTGACTTGGTTGCGGGAGCTACCACAACTGGGCCTTACACAGATACGCAGTATTTT,-,TRBD2,TRBV6-4,TRBJ2-3
CASSKAGQGRRPEAFF,TGTGCCAGCAGCAAAGCGGGACAGGGCCGAAGGCCTGAAGCTTTCTTT,-,-,TRBV21-1,TRBJ1-1
CSAGGALTEAFF,TGCAGCGCCGGTGGGGCCCTCACTGAAGCTTTCTTT,-,-,TRBV29-1,TRBJ1-1
CASSLGPASDEQFF,TGTGCCAGCAGTTTAGGGCCTGCCAGCGATGAGCAGTTCTTC,-,-,TRBV6-2/TRBV6-3,TRBJ2-1
CASSGPRQGATNEKLFF,TGTGCCAGCAGTGGACCTAGACAGGGGGCAACTAATGAAAAACTGTTTTTT,-,TRBD1,TRBV6-1,TRBJ1-4
CASSQVAVTGNTIYF,TGCGCCAGCAGCCAAGTCGCGGTAACAGGAAACACCATATATTTT,-,-,TRBV4-3,TRBJ1-3
CASSAGTDRTNTEAFF,TGTGCCAGCAGCGCGGGGACAGACCGAACGAACACTGAAGCTTTCTTT,-,TRBD1,TRBV5-4,TRBJ1-1
CASSMGLAGASDTQYF,TGTGCCAGTAGTATGGGACTAGCGGGAGCTTCAGATACGCAGTATTTT,-,TRBD2,TRBV19,TRBJ2-3
CAWSRGLDEQYF,TGTGCCTGGAGCCGGGGGCTAGACGAGCAGTACTTC,many,-,TRBV30,TRBJ2-7
CAWSERDRGSPSHPIQYF,TGTGCCTGGAGTGAGAGGGACCGCGGATCCCCAAGCCATCCAATTCAGTACTTC,once,-,TRBV30,TRBJ2-7
CASSLGGAGQETQYF,TGTGCCAGCAGCTTAGGAGGAGCGGGCCAAGAGACCCAGTACTTC,-,-,TRBV7-2,TRBJ2-5
CASSPARSTDTQYF,TGTGCCAGCTCTCCGGCTAGAAGCACAGATACGCAGTATTTT,-,-,TRBV28,TRBJ2-3
CASSQDSGQGQQQYF,TGTGCCAGCAGCCAAGACTCGGGACAGGGGCAACAGCAGTACTTC,-,TRBD1,TRBV3-1/TRBV3-2,TRBJ2-7
CASSPLKGDTQYF,TGTGCCAGTTCGCCGCTAAAGGGGGATACGCAGTATTTT,few,-,TRBV6-5,TRBJ2-3
CASSIGDYGYTF,TGTGCCAGCAGCATAGGGGACTATGGCTACACCTTC,-,-,TRBV5-6,TRBJ1-2